The clone carrying this T cell receptor (beta chain) was seen ten or more times. The data were taken from a study of spatial heterogeneity in lung cancer. Study summary: Donors were some 72 untreated early-stage non-small cell lung cancer patients.

The time point: blood at routine non-recurrence follow-up after resection. The CDR3 is 15 amino acids. V was trimmed by 3 bases and J by 3 bases, leaving 12 bases between them. Every TCR cDNA molecule bore a unique molecular identifier. TCRdb re-derived calls from the 5' RACE reads in MiXCR, one entry per CDR3 protein. In the table there are about 36,000 distinct CDR3 sequences, 6% to 9.5% of which are singletons. The TCR sequence derives from a male donor with early-stage non-small cell lung cancer. The material was PBMCs, obtained at follow-up. The gene calls are TRBV12-3 or TRBV12-4 and TRBJ1-3, with D perhaps matching TRBD1 (5 bases). The chain's CDR3 is CASSFVEGNGNTIYF. The DNA of the CDR3 is TGTGCCAGCAGTTTCGTGGAGGGGAATGGAAACACCATATATTTT.